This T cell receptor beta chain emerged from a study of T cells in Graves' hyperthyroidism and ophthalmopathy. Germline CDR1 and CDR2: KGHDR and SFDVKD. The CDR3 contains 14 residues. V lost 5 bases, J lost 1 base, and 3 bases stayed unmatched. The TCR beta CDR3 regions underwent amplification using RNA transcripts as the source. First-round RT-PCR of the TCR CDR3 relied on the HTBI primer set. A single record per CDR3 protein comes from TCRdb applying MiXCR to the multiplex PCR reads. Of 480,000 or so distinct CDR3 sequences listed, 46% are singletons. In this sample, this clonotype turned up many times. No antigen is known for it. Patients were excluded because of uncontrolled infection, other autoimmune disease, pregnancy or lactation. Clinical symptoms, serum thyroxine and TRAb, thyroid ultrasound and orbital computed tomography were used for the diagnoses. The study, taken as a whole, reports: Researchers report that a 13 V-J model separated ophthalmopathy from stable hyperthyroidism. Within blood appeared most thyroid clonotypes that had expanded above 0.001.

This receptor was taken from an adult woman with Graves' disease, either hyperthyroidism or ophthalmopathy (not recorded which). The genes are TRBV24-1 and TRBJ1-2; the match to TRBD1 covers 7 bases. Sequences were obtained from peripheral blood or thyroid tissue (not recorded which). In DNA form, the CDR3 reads TGTGCCACCAGTGGGGGACAGAATAACTATGGCTACACCTTC. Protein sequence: CATSGGQNNYGYTF.